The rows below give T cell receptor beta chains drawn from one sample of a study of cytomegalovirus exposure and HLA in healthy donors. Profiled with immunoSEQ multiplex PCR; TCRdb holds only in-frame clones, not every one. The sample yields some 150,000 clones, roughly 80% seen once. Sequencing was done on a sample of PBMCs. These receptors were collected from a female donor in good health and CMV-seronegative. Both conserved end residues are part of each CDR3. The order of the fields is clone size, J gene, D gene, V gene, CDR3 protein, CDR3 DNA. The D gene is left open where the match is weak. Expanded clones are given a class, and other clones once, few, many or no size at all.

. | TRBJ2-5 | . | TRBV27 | CASSLYSPGSAGGSGETQYF | TGTGCCAGCAGTTTATATTCCCCGGGTAGTGCAGGGGGGAGTGGGGAGACCCAGTACTTC
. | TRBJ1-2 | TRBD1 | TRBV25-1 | CASSDPGTEYYGYTF | TGTGCCAGCAGTGACCCCGGGACAGAGTACTATGGCTACACCTTC
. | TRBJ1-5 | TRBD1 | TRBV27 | CASRPGQDSNQPQHF | TGTGCCAGCAGACCGGGACAGGATAGCAATCAGCCCCAGCATTTT
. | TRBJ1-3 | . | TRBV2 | CASRTDTGNTIYF | TGTGCCAGCAGGACGGACACTGGAAACACCATATATTTT
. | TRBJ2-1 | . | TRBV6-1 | CASSPGATYNEQFF | TGTGCCAGCAGTCCGGGAGCCACCTACAATGAGCAGTTCTTC
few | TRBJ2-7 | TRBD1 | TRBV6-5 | CASRGQGALYEQYF | TGTGCCAGCAGGGGACAGGGGGCACTTTACGAGCAGTACTTC
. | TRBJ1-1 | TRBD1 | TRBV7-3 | CASSRGQANTEAFF | TGTGCCAGCAGCCGAGGACAGGCGAACACTGAAGCTTTCTTT
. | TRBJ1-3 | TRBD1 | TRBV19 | CASSPGTGENTIYF | TGTGCCAGTAGTCCAGGGACAGGGGAAAACACCATATATTTT
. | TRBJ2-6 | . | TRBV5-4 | CASSFPGDSGANVLTF | TGTGCCAGCAGCTTTCCGGGGGACTCTGGGGCCAACGTCCTGACTTTC
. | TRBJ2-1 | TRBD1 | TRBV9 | CASSVLAGGPSSYNEQFF | TGTGCCAGCAGCGTCCTAGCAGGGGGACCCTCGAGCTACAATGAGCAGTTCTTC
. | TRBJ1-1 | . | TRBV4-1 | CASSQDPPPGPNTEAFF | TGCGCCAGCAGCCAAGATCCGCCCCCAGGGCCGAACACTGAAGCTTTCTTT
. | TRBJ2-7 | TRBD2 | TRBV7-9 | CASSLSSGRFHEQYF | TGTGCCAGCAGCTTAAGCAGCGGGAGGTTCCACGAGCAGTACTTC
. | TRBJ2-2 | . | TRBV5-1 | CASSMTGEELFF | TGCGCCAGCAGCATGACCGGGGAGGAGCTGTTTTTT
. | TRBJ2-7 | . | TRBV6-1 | CASSLHWSSYEQYF | TGTGCCAGCAGTCTCCATTGGAGCTCCTACGAGCAGTACTTC
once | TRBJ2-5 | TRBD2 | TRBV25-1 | CASSEPIAGAAETQYF | TGTGCCAGCAGTGAACCCATAGCGGGGGCAGCAGAGACCCAGTACTTC
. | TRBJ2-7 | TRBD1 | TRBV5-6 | CASSSGQGFTYEQYF | TGTGCCAGCAGCTCGGGACAGGGATTCACCTACGAGCAGTACTTC
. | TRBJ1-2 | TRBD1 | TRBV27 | CASSLTGTGGGYTF | TGTGCCAGCAGTTTAACGGGGACAGGGGGTGGCTACACCTTC
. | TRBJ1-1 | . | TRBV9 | CASQRGGGGVTEAFF | TGTGCCAGCCAACGAGGGGGGGGTGGGGTCACTGAAGCTTTCTTT
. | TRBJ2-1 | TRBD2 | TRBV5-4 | CASSLPSGGVDYNEQFF | TGTGCCAGCAGCTTGCCTAGCGGGGGGGTTGATTACAATGAGCAGTTCTTC
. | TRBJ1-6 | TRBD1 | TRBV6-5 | CASRRQGGNSPLHF | TGTGCCAGCAGGCGACAGGGCGGGAATTCACCCCTCCACTTT
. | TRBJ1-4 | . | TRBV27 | CASKPKLTGVGEKLFF | TGTGCCAGCAAGCCAAAACTTACAGGAGTTGGAGAAAAACTGTTTTTT
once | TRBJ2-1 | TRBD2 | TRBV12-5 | CASALLAGPSYNEQFF | TGTGCTAGTGCCCTACTAGCGGGGCCCTCCTACAATGAGCAGTTCTTC
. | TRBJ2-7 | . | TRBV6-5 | CASSNPIPYEQYF | TGTGCCAGCAGTAACCCCATCCCCTACGAGCAGTACTTC
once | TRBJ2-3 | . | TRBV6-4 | CASSDKGGARDTQYF | TGTGCCAGCAGTGACAAGGGGGGGGCCCGAGATACGCAGTATTTT
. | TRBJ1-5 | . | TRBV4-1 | CASSLMDTTNQPQHF | TGCGCCAGCAGCCTCATGGACACGACGAATCAGCCCCAGCATTTT
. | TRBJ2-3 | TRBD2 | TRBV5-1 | CASSWDGRTSGRDTDTQYF | TGCGCCAGCAGCTGGGACGGAAGGACTAGCGGGAGGGACACAGATACGCAGTATTTT
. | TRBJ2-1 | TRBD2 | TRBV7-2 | CASSVLAVRDNEQFF | TGTGCCAGCAGCGTACTAGCGGTCAGAGACAATGAGCAGTTCTTC
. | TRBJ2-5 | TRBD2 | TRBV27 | CASSGLLAGDRSRYF | TGTGCCAGCAGTGGGTTACTAGCGGGAGACCGGAGCAGGTACTTC
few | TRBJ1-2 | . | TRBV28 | CASSLPGEGYTF | TGTGCCAGCAGTTTACCAGGGGAAGGCTACACCTTC